The 10 T cell receptor beta chains presented below share a single source sample, sequenced in a study of blood T cell repertoires in COVID-19. Repertoires were generated with immunoSEQ multiplex PCR, while TCRdb's copy carries only in-frame clones and drops some. Altogether approximately 90,000 clones are present, approximately 86% being singletons, with the ten largest covering less than 8.5%. Sequencing was carried out using peripheral blood. These receptors originate from a man in his fifties or sixties with acute or convalescent COVID-19.

The chain couples TRBV3-1 (or the pseudogene TRBV3-2) to TRBJ1-1; D remains unclear. Germline values: CDR1 LGHDT, CDR2 YNNKEL (reference sequence). Between the trimmed V and J ends, which lost 3 bases and 10 bases, there was a span of 15 bases. The length of the CDR3 is 13 residues. CDR3 sequence: CASSQDRLRGAFF. CDR3 sequence (DNA): TGTGCCAGCAGCCAGGATCGGCTCCGAGGAGCTTTCTTT.

The chain carries TRBV5-1 and TRBJ2-2; 10 bases align to TRBD2. Germline V gene data show CDR1 as SGHRS and CDR2 as YFSETQ. The CDR3 has 16 residues. V shed 0 bases, J shed 5 bases, and the junction held 4 bases outside the gene matches. The CDR3 loop reads CASSLDASGGTGELFF. The DNA for the CDR3 is TGCGCCAGCAGCTTGGATGCTAGCGGGGGAACCGGGGAGCTGTTTTTT.

The chain is built from TRBV27 and TRBJ1-2; a weak D match, TRBD1 (5 bases). V lost 6 bases and J 3 bases, leaving 14 bases between the germline ends. Per the germline V gene, CDR1 is MNHEY and CDR2 is SMNVEV (reference sequence). This CDR3 region has 14 residues. CDR3 in amino acids: CASRRRRGDYGYTF. The CDR3 nucleotides are TGTGCCAGCAGGCGGCGGAGGGGTGACTATGGCTACACCTTC.

The rearrangement links TRBV21-1 to TRBJ2-1; TRBD2, the table's D call, was not compared with the DNA. TRBV21-1 is described as a pseudogene. This CDR3 region has 16 residues. This CDR3 reads CASSKAGRESYNEQFF. The CDR3 DNA is TGTGCCAGCAGCAAAGCGGGGCGGGAGTCTTACAATGAGCAGTTCTTC.

V usage is TRBV6-2 or TRBV6-3 and J usage is TRBJ1-6; D might be TRBD1 (6 bases). Germline CDR1 MNHEY, CDR2 SVGEGT. The V gene lost 2 bases and the J gene lost 0 bases, with 11 bases spanning the gap. CDR3 length: 17 residues. The CDR3 DNA reads as TGTGCCAGCAGTTACCCGAGGGGGAGCTCCTATAATTCACCCCTCCACTTT. Translated, it gives CASSYPRGSSYNSPLHF.

This clone was counted once. The V call is TRBV15, the J call TRBJ2-1; 8 bases fit TRBD2. V trimming: 0 bases; J trimming: 9 bases; junction bases outside the gene matches: 4. CDR3 length: 14 residues. In germline, CDR1 is LNHNV, CDR2 YYDKDF (reference sequence). The CDR3 bases are TGTGCCACCAGCAGAGATCAAGCGGGAGTTGAGCAGTTCTTC. Protein product: CATSRDQAGVEQFF.

The V gene is TRBV6-5, the J gene TRBJ1-1, with 8 nucleotides matching TRBD1. The length of the CDR3 is 14 residues. V shed 6 bases and J 1 base; nucleotides not matched to a gene: 4. Germline V gene sequence: CDR1 MNHEY, CDR2 SVGAGI. In DNA, the CDR3 is TGTGCCAGCAGGGACAGGGAGTGGAACACTGAAGCTTTCTTT. Translation gives CASRDREWNTEAFF.

The V and J genes are TRBV19 and TRBJ1-1; D may be TRBD1 (6 bases). This CDR3 has 14 amino acids. V lost 9 bases, J lost 6 bases, and 20 bases lay in between. Germline assignment: CDR1 LNHDA and CDR2 SQIVND (reference sequence). CDR3: CASRKTGGNPEAFF. CDR3 DNA sequence: TGTGCCAGCCGCAAGACGGGGGGCAACCCTGAAGCTTTCTTT.

This clone was detected only a few times. The gene calls are TRBV4-2 and TRBJ1-5; the D gene is possibly TRBD1 (5 bases). This CDR3 spans 15 amino acids. The V and J ends lost 1 base and 5 bases respectively, with 12 bases between them. The germline CDR1 and CDR2 sequences are LGHNA and YNFKEQ. The CDR3, as DNA: TGTGCCAGCAGCCAAGCCCAGGACATCGATCAGCCCCAGCATTTT. Encoded protein: CASSQAQDIDQPQHF.

The V call is TRBV5-1, the J call TRBJ1-1; no firm D call. CDR3 size: 15 residues. Trimming left V 4 bases short and J 2 bases short, with 15 bases between. Germline V CDR1 and CDR2: SGHRS, YFSETQ. In DNA, the CDR3 is TGCGCCAGCAGCACCGAACCCACGGTCAACACTGAAGCTTTCTTT. Amino acid sequence: CASSTEPTVNTEAFF.